Listed here are 24 T cell receptor beta chains from one sample, sequenced in a study of CD4 and CD8 cells across lung adenocarcinoma regions. TCRdb called the PCR reads again in MiXCR, with one record for every CDR3 protein. Here the sample spans 3,500 or so distinct CDR3 sequences, around three fifths being singletons. What was sequenced was CD4+ T cells from the center of a lung tumor. The receptors here all came from a female donor with lung adenocarcinoma. The CD4 and CD8 labels of this study may be unreliable.

This clonotype was seen only a few times. The V call is TRBV7-3, the J call TRBJ2-1, with D unclear. With the DNA end fitting TRBJ2-5 better, the J assignment may be wrong. The germline V gene has CDR1 SGHTA and CDR2 FQGTGA. The CDR3 is made up of 13 amino acids. As DNA, the CDR3 is TGTGCCAGCAGCTTAAGGCCCCCGGAGACCCAGTACTTC. Its protein product is CASSLRPPETQYF.

This clonotype qualifies as medium-sized. The V gene is TRBV6-5, the J gene TRBJ2-5; TRBD1 might be the D (5 bases). Per germline, CDR1 MNHEY and CDR2 SVGAGI. This CDR3 has 12 residues. V was cut by 2 bases and J by 4 bases, with 5 bases left in between. DNA of the CDR3: TGTGCCAGCAGTTACAGGGGAGAGACCCAGTACTTC. As protein: CASSYRGETQYF.

The CDR3 coding sequence is TGTGCCAGCAGTAAGAAGGGGGGGACAGACACCGGGGAGCTGTTTTTT. Its translation: CASSKKGGTDTGELFF. The rearrangement joins TRBV6-1 to TRBJ2-2, with D perhaps given as TRBD1 or TRBD2 (7 bases each). Trimming took 5 bases from V and 3 from J, leaving 16 bases between them. CDR1 is MNHNS and CDR2 is SASEGT in the germline V gene. This CDR3 spans 16 amino acids.

Sample share makes this clonotype medium-sized (0.01 to 0.1%). CDR3 protein: CASSLFSSVNEQFF. In DNA, the CDR3 is TGTGCCAGCAGTCTCTTTTCTAGCGTCAATGAGCAGTTCTTC. V and J are TRBV6-1 and TRBJ2-1; tentative D call: TRBD2 (6 bases). Trimming shortened V by 5 bases and J by 6 bases, and 14 bases separated the two germline ends. This CDR3 is built from 14 residues. Germline CDR1 is MNHNS and CDR2 is SASEGT.

A remark on this clonotype: One end of the junction does not line up with germline, which may come from a read error. This chain connects TRBV27 to TRBJ2-3; no firm D call. Germline CDR1 reads MNHEY; CDR2 reads SMNVEV (reference sequence). The CDR3 covers 12 residues. The DNA of the CDR3 is TGTGCCAGCAGTTTATCCAAAAATATGCAGTACTTT. This gives the protein CASSLSKNMQYF.

The chain combines TRBV6-1 with TRBJ2-6; no clear D. The CDR3 is made up of 15 amino acids. The V gene lost 7 bases and the J gene lost 0 bases, with 10 bases spanning the gap. Germline assignment: CDR1 MNHNS and CDR2 SASEGT. DNA for the CDR3: TGTGCCAGCACCCCACAAGGCTCTGGGGCCAACGTCCTGACTTTC. Protein product: CASTPQGSGANVLTF.

This chain uses TRBV6-1 with TRBJ1-2; D is unclear. Germline V CDR1 and CDR2: MNHNS, SASEGT. This CDR3 is built from 16 residues. Trimming pared 7 bases from V and 4 bases from J, leaving 22 bases between. The CDR3 sequence: CASKEFRASDFYGYTF. Here the CDR3 DNA reads TGTGCCAGCAAAGAATTTAGGGCCAGCGATTTCTATGGCTACACCTTC.

A note on this clonotype: A read error may produce the germline difference seen at one junction end. The chain employs TRBV6-5 and TRBJ2-4; tentatively, D is TRBD2 (6 bases). Germline V gene lookup returns CDR1 MNHEY and CDR2 SVGAGI. There are 16 residues in the CDR3. Written as DNA, the CDR3 is TGTCCCAGCCGTTTCCTGGGGCGGGGAGCCAAAGACACGCAGTATTTC. Amino acids: CPSRFLGRGAKDTQYF.

The V gene is TRBV6-5, the J gene TRBJ2-3, with TRBD1 matching 12 bases. V lost 2 bases, J lost 6 bases, and 9 bases stayed unmatched. CDR1 and CDR2 from the germline V gene are MNHEY and SVGAGI. This CDR3 region has 17 residues. Here the CDR3 DNA reads TGTGCCAGCAGTTACGGGACAGGGGGCGTTTTTTTGGATACGCAGTATTTT. It codes for CASSYGTGGVFLDTQYF.

This clonotype appeared a single time. The rearrangement links TRBV10-1 to TRBJ2-3, with D perhaps TRBD2 (6 bases). Near its end, the DNA agrees better with TRBJ2-7, so the J call may be wrong. CDR1 is WNHNN, CDR2 SYGVQD, per germline (reference sequence). CDR3 length: 13 residues. CDR3 residues: CATGLGGKDMQYF. The CDR3 coding sequence is TGCGCCACGGGGCTGGGAGGTAAAGATATGCAGTACTTC.

In its sample, this clonotype is medium-sized. The gene calls are TRBV6-1 and TRBJ2-2; D not resolved. V was shortened by 7 bases and J by 2 bases, with 11 bases between the two germline ends. The V gene's germline CDR1 is MNHNS and CDR2 SASEGT. This CDR3 is 14 amino acids long. The CDR3 protein is CASKHRRNTGELFF. The DNA for the CDR3 is TGTGCCAGCAAACACAGAAGAAACACCGGGGAGCTGTTTTTT.

This sequence joins TRBV30 and TRBJ2-1, with 8 positions matching TRBD2. J was trimmed by 6 bases and V by 3 bases; bases with no gene match: 13. Germline V lookup: CDR1 GTSNPN, CDR2 SVGIG (reference sequence). The CDR3 is 16 amino acids. The CDR3 coding sequence is TGTGCCTGGAGAGAGGAAGGTATGGCGGGAGGCAATGAGCAGTTCTTC. Translated, it gives CAWREEGMAGGNEQFF.

Judged by abundance, this clonotype is large. CDR3 residues: CSAGQHVNEQFF. The CDR3 DNA follows: TGCAGTGCCGGGCAACATGTGAATGAGCAGTTCTTC. The chain carries TRBV20-1 and TRBJ2-1; D call uncertain. Between the trimmed V and J ends, which lost 6 bases and 7 bases, there was a span of 13 bases. This CDR3 contains 12 residues. Germline assignment: CDR1 DFQATT and CDR2 SNEGSKA (reference sequence).

In the case of this clonotype: The missing conserved phenylalanine or tryptophan at the end of this CDR3 makes a read error likely. The limits of the CDR3 on the DNA are not certain, so only TCRdb's listed CDR3 is given. The chain couples TRBV22-1 to TRBJ2-1. TRBV22-1 is a pseudogene segment. The CDR3 is 11 amino acids long, termini counted. The CDR3 loop is CPASALPSPAA.

The count of this clonotype is one. The chain is built from TRBV10-2 and TRBJ2-5; D not certain. The J call may not be correct, given that the DNA end is closer to TRBJ2-7. Germline CDR1 is WSHSY and CDR2 is SAAADI. This CDR3 is 15 amino acids long. CDR3 loop: CASRDFNLDLYEQYF. CDR3 nucleotides: TGCGCCAGCAGAGATTTTAACCTAGACCTCTACGAGCAGTACTTC.

Judged by abundance, this clonotype is large. This chain connects TRBV6-1 to TRBJ2-5; D perhaps matches TRBD1 (6 bases). The CDR3 has 15 amino acids. CDR1 and CDR2 (germline): MNHNS, SASEGT. The V gene lost 6 bases and the J gene lost 1 base, with 15 bases spanning the gap. The DNA of the CDR3 is TGTGCCAGCAGAAAGACAGGCTCGATCCAAGAGACCCAGTACTTC. This encodes CASRKTGSIQETQYF.

This clonotype has a handful of counts. V gene TRBV10-1 combines with J gene TRBJ2-7; no clear D. V was shortened by 2 bases and J by 2 bases, with 4 bases between the two germline ends. Germline CDR1 WNHNN, CDR2 SYGVQD (reference sequence). The CDR3 covers 12 residues. CDR3 sequence reads: CASSEPTYEQYF. The CDR3 DNA reads TGCGCCAGCAGTGAGCCCACCTACGAGCAGTACTTC.

The chain employs TRBV6-1 and TRBJ2-4; possible D gene TRBD1, 5 bases. The end of the DNA is better explained by TRBJ2-3, so the J call may be wrong. From germline, CDR1 is MNHNS and CDR2 SASEGT. The CDR3 has 15 residues. CDR3 region: CASAPGPRAKNIQYF. Here the CDR3 DNA reads TGTGCCAGCGCCCCGGGCCCCAGGGCCAAAAACATTCAGTATTTT.

Judged by abundance, this clonotype is medium-sized. The chain carries TRBV27 and TRBJ2-1, with 14 bases aligning to TRBD2. The CDR3 is 14 residues long. CDR1 MNHEY and CDR2 SMNVEV come from the germline V gene (reference sequence). V was pared by 5 bases and J by 7 bases, with 1 base of the junction left unmatched. CDR3 DNA: TGTGCCAGCAGTGGGACTAGCGGGAGAAATGAGCAGTTCTTC. The encoded protein is CASSGTSGRNEQFF.

This chain links TRBV6-1 with TRBJ2-1; D may be TRBD2 (5 bases). The V end lost 7 bases, the J end lost 10 bases, and 17 bases lay between the germline ends. In germline, CDR1 is MNHNS, CDR2 SASEGT. This CDR3 comprises 13 residues. DNA of the CDR3: TGTGCCAGCAAAAGCGCCTCTAAGCGGGAGCAGTTCTTC. This translates into CASKSASKREQFF.

This sequence joins TRBV6-5 and TRBJ2-1, with 10 bases lining up with TRBD1. The DNA end favors TRBJ2-5, so the J call may be wrong. Per germline, CDR1 MNHEY and CDR2 SVGAGI. This CDR3 has 15 residues. This CDR3 reads CASSYSTGGAKTQYF. CDR3 bases: TGTGCCAGCAGTTACTCGACAGGGGGCGCGAAGACCCAGTACTTC.

This clonotype came up once. The CDR3 DNA is TGTGCCAGCAGCCAAGGAACATGGGGGCGCGAGCAGTACTTC. It translates to CASSQGTWGREQYF. The J gene is TRBJ2-1, the V gene TRBV3-1, with D possibly matching TRBD1 (6 bases). The J call is doubtful: the DNA matches TRBJ2-7 better. The CDR3 covers 14 residues. Germline assignment: CDR1 LGHDT and CDR2 YNNKEL (reference sequence).

On this clonotype: At one of its ends the junction is not consistent with the germline gene, which may arise from a read error. The gene calls are TRBV6-1 and TRBJ2-1, with 7 bases lining up with TRBD2. Germline lookup yields CDR1 MNHNS and CDR2 SASEGT. CDR3 length equals 14 residues. The CDR3 nucleotides read TGTGCCAGCACTGGGGGGGGTTCCTACAATGAGCAGTTTTTC. Its translation: CASTGGGSYNEQFF.

By share of the sample, this clonotype is medium-sized. The chain has TRBV6-4 and TRBJ2-4; TRBD2 agrees at 14 bases. The CDR3 runs 19 residues. From germline, CDR1 is MRHNA and CDR2 SNTAGT. V was clipped by 6 bases and J by 0 bases; unmatched bases: 10. Here the CDR3 DNA reads TGTGCCAGCAGAGCAAGACTAGCGGGAGGGCCGAAAGCCAAAAACATTCAGTACTTC. As protein: CASRARLAGGPKAKNIQYF.